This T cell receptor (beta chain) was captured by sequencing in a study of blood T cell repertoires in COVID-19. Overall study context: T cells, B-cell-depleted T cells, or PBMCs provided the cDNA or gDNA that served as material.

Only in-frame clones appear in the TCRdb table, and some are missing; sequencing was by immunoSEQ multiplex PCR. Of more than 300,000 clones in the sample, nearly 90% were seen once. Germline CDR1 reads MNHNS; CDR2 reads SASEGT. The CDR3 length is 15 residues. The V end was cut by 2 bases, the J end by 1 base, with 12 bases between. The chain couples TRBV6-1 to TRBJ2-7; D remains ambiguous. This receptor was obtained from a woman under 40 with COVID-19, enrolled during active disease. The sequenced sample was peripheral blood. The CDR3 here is CASSETAGSSYEQYF. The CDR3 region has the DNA TGTGCCAGCAGTGAAACGGCAGGTTCTTCCTACGAGCAGTACTTC.